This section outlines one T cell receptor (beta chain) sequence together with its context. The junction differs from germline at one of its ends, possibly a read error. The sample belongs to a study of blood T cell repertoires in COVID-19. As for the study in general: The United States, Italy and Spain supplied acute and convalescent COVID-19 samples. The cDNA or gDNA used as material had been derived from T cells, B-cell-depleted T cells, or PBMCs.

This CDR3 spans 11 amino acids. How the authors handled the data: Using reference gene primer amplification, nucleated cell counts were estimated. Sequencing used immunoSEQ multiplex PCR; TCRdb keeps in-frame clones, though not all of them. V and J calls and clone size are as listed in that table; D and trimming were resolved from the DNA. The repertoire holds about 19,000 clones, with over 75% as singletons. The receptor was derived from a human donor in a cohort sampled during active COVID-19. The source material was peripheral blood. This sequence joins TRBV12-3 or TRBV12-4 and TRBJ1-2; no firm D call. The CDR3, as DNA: TGTGCCAGCGCATTGCATGGTGGCCACACCTTC. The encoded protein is CASALHGGHTF.